The sequence of this T cell receptor delta chain was determined in a study of gamma-delta T cells after stem cell transplantation. TCRdb re-called clones from the RT-PCR reads via CATT. The table lists some 1,500 delta-chain clones, 4% to 5.5% of them singletons. The CDR3 runs 22 residues. No V gene was called, and the J gene is TRDJ1; the listed D gene, TRDD3, was not tested against the DNA. This clonotype was sampled from a human donor. It is not recorded whose cells these are; they may come from a transplant donor. Sequencing was carried out using gamma-delta T cells. CDR3 DNA: TGTGCCTGTGACACCGAATTCCCTCAAACGGGGGATACTCAACCCCGAACCGATAAACTCATCTTT. Residues: CACDTEFPQTGDTQPRTDKLIF.